The 20 T cell receptor beta chains below come from one sample, sequenced in a study of blood T cell repertoires in COVID-19. This table comes from immunoSEQ multiplex PCR, and its TCRdb copy is limited to in-frame clones, with some not included. The sample consists of approximately 97,000 clones, approximately 82% of them appearing once. Input material: peripheral blood. The receptors were gathered from a man aged 55 to 69 with active or convalescent COVID-19.

The genes are TRBV9 and TRBJ2-1; the D gene is possibly TRBD2 (6 bases). The CDR3 totals 13 residues. Trimming removed 6 bases from V and 5 bases from J, with 12 bases in between. CDR1 is SGDLS and CDR2 is YYNGEE in the germline V gene. The DNA of the CDR3 is TGTGCCAGCATGGGGGGTCCGAACAATGAGCAGTTCTTC. Protein: CASMGGPNNEQFF. The full variable domain, rest sourced from reference TRBV9 and TRBJ2-1, is DSGVTQTPKHLITATGQRVTLRCSPRSGDLSVYWYQQSLDQGLQFLIQYYNGEERAKGNILERFSAQQFPDLHSELNLSSLELGDSALYFCASMGGPNNEQFFGPGTRLTVL.

This clone was found once. The chain combines TRBV25-1 with TRBJ1-5; the D gene is possibly TRBD1 (5 bases). CDR1 MGHDK and CDR2 SYGVNS come from the germline V gene. Trimming pared 8 bases from V and 5 bases from J, leaving 16 bases between. This CDR3 contains 14 residues. This CDR3 is CASQDTGGYQPQHF. CDR3 nucleotides: TGTGCCAGCCAGGACACTGGGGGGTATCAGCCCCAGCATTTT.

V gene TRBV2 combines with J gene TRBJ1-5; 11 bases match TRBD1. The CDR3 extends over 15 amino acids. With 6 bases clipped from V and 3 bases from J, the junction kept 4 bases outside the gene matches. The germline gives CDR1 SNHLY, CDR2 FYNNEI. CDR3 nucleotides: TGTGCCAGCAGGGACAGGGGGCGCGTCAATCAGCCCCAGCATTTT. This codes for CASRDRGRVNQPQHF.

This sequence joins TRBV7-8 and TRBJ2-1, with TRBD1 matching 8 bases. The trim removed 2 bases at V and 9 bases at J, leaving 12 bases unmatched. The CDR3 is 16 amino acids. Germline CDR1 is SGHVS and CDR2 is FQNEAQ. CDR3 DNA: TGTGCCAGCAGCTTAAGGCGGCAGGGGGCAGCGGGTGAGCAGTTCTTC. Its translation: CASSLRRQGAAGEQFF.

This chain uses TRBV2 with TRBJ2-7, with D possibly TRBD2 on 5 matching bases. Germline-derived CDR1 and CDR2 are SNHLY and FYNNEI. The CDR3 is 13 residues long. V gave up 8 bases and J gave up 2 bases, with 13 bases separating them. DNA for the CDR3: TGTGCCAGCTCTTTGGACTGGACCTACGAGCAGTACGTC. This gives the protein CASSLDWTYEQYV.

The chain combines TRBV6-5 with TRBJ2-5, with TRBD1 matching 10 bases. Per germline, CDR1 MNHEY and CDR2 SVGAGI. Trimming at V came to 8 bases and at J to 4 bases, leaving 1 base not matched to a gene. The CDR3 runs to 12 residues. CDR3 region: CASGDRGETQYF. The CDR3 nucleotides are TGTGCCAGCGGGGACAGGGGAGAGACCCAGTACTTC.

The chain links TRBV7-8 to TRBJ1-6, with TRBD1 as a possible D gene (5 bases). The V gene lost 3 bases and the J gene lost 6 bases, with 12 bases spanning the gap. This CDR3 has 15 residues. Germline CDR1 SGHVS, CDR2 FQNEAQ. CDR3 loop: CASSFMGQGNSPLHF. The CDR3 bases are TGTGCCAGCAGCTTCATGGGGCAGGGTAATTCACCCCTCCACTTT.

The rearrangement links TRBV5-1 to TRBJ2-3, with TRBD2 as a possible D gene (6 bases). This CDR3 is 13 amino acids long. V lost 4 bases to trimming and J lost 14 bases, with 20 bases between them. Germline CDR1 is SGHRS and CDR2 is YFSETQ. This CDR3 is CASSPRRDEGRYF. Here the CDR3 DNA reads TGCGCCAGCAGCCCACGGCGGGACGAGGGGCGGTATTTT.

The V and J genes are TRBV7-2 and TRBJ2-1; D remains ambiguous. Trimming shortened V by 4 bases and J by 8 bases, and 15 bases separated the two germline ends. This CDR3 is built from 14 residues. Germline V gene lookup returns CDR1 SGHTA and CDR2 FQGNSA. The CDR3 bases are TGTGCCAGCAGCTCTTATATGGAGACGCATGAGCAGTTCTTC. Translation gives CASSSYMETHEQFF.

The chain employs TRBV19 and TRBJ1-1; 8 bases are shared with TRBD1. Trimming at V came to 0 bases and at J to 7 bases, leaving 4 bases not matched to a gene. The CDR3 totals 14 residues. CDR1 and CDR2 (germline): LNHDA, SQIVND (reference sequence). The CDR3 protein is CASSIDATGVEAFF. The CDR3 nucleotides read TGTGCCAGTAGTATAGATGCGACAGGGGTTGAAGCTTTCTTT.

The chain carries TRBV7-9 and TRBJ1-1; 11 positions match TRBD1. The CDR3 covers 16 residues. Germline assignment: CDR1 SEHNR and CDR2 FQNEAQ (reference sequence). Trimming removed 1 base from V and 0 bases from J; junction bases left unmatched: 1. The CDR3 DNA is TGTGCCAGCAGCTTAGAGGGACAGGGGGTGAACACTGAAGCTTTCTTT. Translated, it gives CASSLEGQGVNTEAFF. Filled out from reference TRBV7-9 and TRBJ1-1, the complete variable domain reads DTGVSQNPRHKITKRGQNVTFRCDPISEHNRLYWYRQTLGQGPEFLTYFQNEAQLEKSRLLSDRFSAERPKGSFSTLEIQRTEQGDSAMYLCASSLEGQGVNTEAFFGQGTRLTVV.

CDR3 in DNA: TGTGCCAGTACCCTATTGGACAGCAGCAATCAGCCCCAGCATTTT. It is translated as CASTLLDSSNQPQHF. The rearrangement uses TRBV19 and TRBJ1-5, with D possibly matching TRBD1 (6 bases). CDR1 and CDR2 (germline): LNHDA, SQIVND (reference sequence). The length of the CDR3 is 15 residues. V was clipped by 7 bases and J by 1 base, with 14 bases between them.

The chain recombines TRBV9 with TRBJ2-1; 9 nucleotides line up with TRBD1. With V trimmed by 0 bases and J by 9 bases, 7 bases remained unmatched. The CDR3 contains 15 residues. Germline CDR1 is SGDLS and CDR2 is YYNGEE. CDR3 sequence: CASSVGWTGEVEQFF. Written as DNA, the CDR3 is TGTGCCAGCAGCGTAGGGTGGACAGGGGAGGTTGAGCAGTTCTTC.

The chain recombines TRBV11-3 with TRBJ2-2; tentatively, D is TRBD1 (6 bases). V was clipped by 4 bases and J by 2 bases, with 14 bases between them. Germline-derived CDR1 and CDR2 are SGHNT and YENEEA. There are 16 residues in the CDR3. CDR3: CASSSIEGHNTGELFF. The CDR3 coding sequence is TGTGCCAGCAGCTCCATAGAGGGACACAACACCGGGGAGCTGTTTTTT.

V usage is TRBV7-9 and J usage is TRBJ2-1; 7 nucleotides match TRBD2. V gave up 5 bases and J gave up 3 bases; unmatched junction bases: 7. Germline CDR1 SEHNR, CDR2 FQNEAQ (reference sequence). The CDR3 totals 15 residues. This CDR3 reads CASSPTSYVYNEQFF. In nucleotides, the CDR3 is TGTGCCAGCAGCCCGACTAGCTACGTCTACAATGAGCAGTTCTTC. Full variable domain (remainder filled in from reference TRBV7-9 and TRBJ2-1): DTGVSQNPRHKITKRGQNVTFRCDPISEHNRLYWYRQTLGQGPEFLTYFQNEAQLEKSRLLSDRFSAERPKGSFSTLEIQRTEQGDSAMYLCASSPTSYVYNEQFFGPGTRLTVL.

This clone has only a few counts. The chain recombines TRBV7-2 with TRBJ2-3, with D perhaps TRBD1 (6 bases). There are 14 residues in the CDR3. Germline V lookup: CDR1 SGHTA, CDR2 FQGNSA. Trimming removed 4 bases at V and 4 bases at J, with 12 bases between. The DNA for the CDR3 is TGTGCCAGCAGCTCCACAGGGCCCCCAGATACGCAGTATTTT. Its protein is CASSSTGPPDTQYF.

This clone occurred a few times. This chain links TRBV12-3 or TRBV12-4 with TRBJ1-5; D call uncertain. Trimming pared 7 bases from V and 0 bases from J, leaving 7 bases between. This CDR3 is 13 amino acids long. CDR3 loop: CASTQNSNQPQHF. CDR3 DNA: TGTGCCAGCACCCAAAATAGCAATCAGCCCCAGCATTTT.

The chain links TRBV13 to TRBJ2-1, with 9 bases aligning to TRBD1. The CDR3 is made up of 15 amino acids. With 5 bases clipped from V and 8 bases from J, the junction kept 10 bases outside the gene matches. Germline values: CDR1 PRHDT, CDR2 FYEKMQ (reference sequence). CDR3 residues: CASSNRDRAVHEQFF. CDR3 sequence (DNA): TGTGCCAGCAGCAACCGGGACAGGGCTGTTCATGAGCAGTTCTTC.

The table lists this clone with a count of one. This chain joins TRBV7-2 and TRBJ2-3; 7 positions agree with TRBD2. The V segment lost 6 bases and the J segment 4 bases; nucleotides outside the gene matches: 7. Germline lookup yields CDR1 SGHTA and CDR2 FQGNSA. The CDR3 length is 14 residues. CDR3 nucleotide sequence: TGTGCCAGCAGAGTCGGGGGAGGGTCAGATACGCAGTATTTT. It yields the protein CASRVGGGSDTQYF.

The V gene is TRBV27, the J gene TRBJ2-3, with 10 nucleotides matching TRBD1. The V segment lost 5 bases and the J segment 2 bases; nucleotides outside the gene matches: 16. Germline V gives CDR1 MNHEY, CDR2 SMNVEV (reference sequence). The CDR3 totals 19 residues. The chain's CDR3 is CASSRIRQGAGRTTDTQYF. In DNA form, the CDR3 reads TGTGCCAGCAGTCGAATCCGACAGGGGGCAGGGAGAACCACAGATACGCAGTATTTT.